These T cell receptor beta chains were read from a single sample in a study of T cells in Graves' hyperthyroidism and ophthalmopathy. In TCRdb, the multiplex PCR reads were re-called with MiXCR into one record per CDR3 protein. The data contain more than 150,000 distinct CDR3 sequences, about 18% of them singletons. The sample taken for sequencing was blood. The origin of the receptors is a woman between 45 and 65 years old with Graves' hyperthyroidism. Both conserved end residues are part of each CDR3. D genes are given only for firm matches. Clone size is not always given. Where it is, it says once, few, many or a class for expanded clones.

v_call	clone_size	j_call	d_call	cdr3_aa	cdr3_nt
TRBV7-2	many	TRBJ2-3	TRBD2	CASSLDPRLANTDTQYF	TGTGCCAGCAGCTTAGATCCACGACTAGCGAACACAGATACGCAGTATTTT
TRBV11-2	-	TRBJ2-1	TRBD2	CASSLVVLAGVNEQFF	TGTGCCAGCAGCTTAGTAGTCCTAGCGGGAGTCAATGAGCAGTTCTTC
TRBV29-1	many	TRBJ1-2	-	CSVDTGANYGYTF	TGCAGCGTTGATACCGGGGCGAACTATGGCTACACCTTC
TRBV11-3	many	TRBJ1-1	-	CASSLDGVNTEAFF	TGTGCCAGCAGCTTAGATGGAGTGAACACTGAAGCTTTCTTT
TRBV7-9	many	TRBJ2-2	TRBD1	CASSAGTGANTGELFF	TGTGCCAGCAGCGCCGGGACAGGGGCGAACACCGGGGAGCTGTTTTTT
TRBV20-1	many	TRBJ1-5	-	CSARDEQFNQPQHF	TGCAGTGCTAGAGATGAACAGTTCAATCAGCCCCAGCATTTT
TRBV28	many	TRBJ1-1	-	CASRDLNTEAFF	TGTGCCAGCAGGGACTTGAACACTGAAGCTTTCTTT
TRBV19	many	TRBJ2-5	TRBD2	CATGTRRYQETQYF	TGTGCCACCGGGACTAGAAGGTACCAAGAGACCCAGTACTTC
TRBV6-2/TRBV6-3	many	TRBJ2-5	TRBD2	CASSSLKAGGKETQYF	TGTGCCAGCAGTTCCCTCAAAGCGGGGGGCAAAGAGACCCAGTACTTC
TRBV27	many	TRBJ2-5	-	CASSSRGDVQETQYF	TGTGCCAGCAGTTCCAGGGGGGACGTCCAAGAGACCCAGTACTTC
TRBV3-1	many	TRBJ1-2	-	CASSPPTDNGYTF	TGTGCCAGCAGCCCACCAACAGATAATGGCTACACCTTC
TRBV12-3/TRBV12-4	-	TRBJ2-7	-	CASSLSRHSEQYF	TGTGCCAGCAGTTTAAGCCGCCACTCCGAGCAGTACTTC
TRBV20-1	once	TRBJ2-3	-	CSARRDTDTQYF	TGCAGTGCCCGCAGGGATACAGATACGCAGTATTTT
TRBV18	-	TRBJ2-1	TRBD2	CASSPRGLAGAYNEQFF	TGTGCCAGCTCACCTCGCGGACTAGCGGGGGCCTACAATGAGCAGTTCTTC
TRBV2	many	TRBJ2-3	TRBD2	CASSLSGGGDTQYF	TGTGCCAGCAGTTTAAGCGGGGGAGGGGATACGCAGTATTTT
TRBV28	many	TRBJ2-1	TRBD2	CASSKLAGGLSYNEQFF	TGTGCCAGCAGTAAACTAGCGGGGGGGCTGTCCTACAATGAGCAGTTCTTC
TRBV6-1	many	TRBJ1-6	-	CASSREKELVGYSPLHF	TGTGCCAGCTCCCGCGAAAAAGAGCTAGTGGGGTATTCACCCCTCCACTTT
TRBV6-2/TRBV6-3	many	TRBJ1-5	-	CASSYGISSNQPQHF	TGTGCCAGCAGTTACGGGATAAGTAGCAATCAGCCCCAGCATTTT
TRBV7-2	many	TRBJ2-3	TRBD1	CASSPTGASTDTQYF	TGTGCCAGCAGTCCCACAGGGGCTAGCACAGATACGCAGTATTTT
TRBV14	many	TRBJ2-5	-	CASSQEERSQETQYF	TGTGCCAGCAGCCAAGAAGAACGCAGCCAAGAGACCCAGTACTTC
TRBV18	-	TRBJ2-3	-	CASSPSLTRTDTQYF	TGTGCCAGCTCACCCTCCCTGACTCGCACAGATACGCAGTATTTT
TRBV28	many	TRBJ1-2	-	CASTIYARRNYGYTF	TGTGCCAGCACCATTTATGCCAGGCGGAACTATGGCTACACCTTC
TRBV20-1	many	TRBJ2-2	-	CSASQRNTGELFF	TGCAGTGCAAGCCAGAGAAACACCGGGGAGCTGTTTTTT
TRBV15	few	TRBJ2-3	TRBD1	CATSRDLRQGGTDTQYF	TGTGCCACCAGCAGAGATCTTCGACAGGGGGGCACAGATACGCAGTATTTT
TRBV12-3/TRBV12-4	many	TRBJ2-7	TRBD1	CASSPRNWDRADEQYF	TGTGCCAGCAGTCCACGAAATTGGGACAGGGCTGACGAGCAGTACTTC
TRBV6-5	many	TRBJ1-1	TRBD1	CASSYGQGGTEAFF	TGTGCCAGCAGTTACGGACAGGGGGGAACTGAAGCTTTCTTT
TRBV6-1	many	TRBJ1-2	TRBD1	CASSNLPGQGLYGYTF	TGTGCCAGCAGTAATCTTCCGGGACAGGGGCTCTATGGCTACACCTTC
TRBV2	many	TRBJ1-2	TRBD1	CASSAQGAAGGYTF	TGTGCCAGCAGTGCCCAGGGGGCGGCGGGTGGCTACACCTTC
TRBV9	many	TRBJ2-7	TRBD1	CASSVGTGYYEQYF	TGTGCCAGCAGCGTAGGGACAGGGTACTACGAGCAGTACTTC
TRBV7-9	many	TRBJ1-1	TRBD1	CASSSTQGAVTEAFF	TGTGCCAGCAGCTCGACACAGGGGGCGGTCACTGAAGCTTTCTTT
TRBV10-3	many	TRBJ1-4	-	CASGAGDLEKLFF	TGTGCCTCTGGAGCTGGGGATTTGGAAAAACTGTTTTTT
TRBV7-9	-	TRBJ1-5	TRBD1	CASSSDRTNQPQHF	TGTGCCAGCAGCTCGGACAGGACCAATCAGCCCCAGCATTTT
TRBV10-2	few	TRBJ1-5	TRBD1	CASKQRTGADQPQHF	TGCGCCAGCAAGCAAAGGACAGGGGCGGATCAGCCCCAGCATTTT
TRBV15	many	TRBJ1-5	-	CATSRDRVSEPQHF	TGTGCCACCAGCAGAGATCGGGTGAGTGAGCCCCAGCATTTT
TRBV10-3	many	TRBJ1-2	TRBD1	CAIRIGTGFNGYTF	TGTGCCATCAGGATCGGGACAGGATTTAATGGCTACACCTTC
TRBV14	many	TRBJ2-1	-	CASSQGVASSNEQFF	TGTGCCAGCAGCCAAGGAGTTGCTAGCAGCAATGAGCAGTTCTTC
TRBV20-1	-	TRBJ1-4	TRBD1	CSANSPGQGPEKLFF	TGCAGTGCCAACTCCCCGGGACAGGGTCCGGAAAAACTGTTTTTT
TRBV18	few	TRBJ2-7	TRBD2	CASSPPPFSGGSWEQYF	TGTGCCAGCTCACCACCCCCCTTCAGCGGGGGTAGCTGGGAGCAGTACTTC
TRBV6-1	many	TRBJ1-2	-	CASSQGHGYTF	TGTGCCAGCAGCCAGGGCCACGGCTACACCTTC
TRBV13	few	TRBJ2-6	TRBD1	CASSFGTGAGANVLTF	TGTGCCAGCAGCTTCGGGACAGGGGCCGGGGCCAACGTCCTGACTTTC
TRBV7-3	many	TRBJ1-6	-	CASSLKGGTQQRNSPLHF	TGTGCCAGCAGCTTAAAGGGGGGGACACAGCAGCGTAATTCACCCCTCCACTTT
TRBV28	-	TRBJ1-6	-	CASSLSAGSSYNSPLHF	TGTGCCAGCAGTTTAAGTGCGGGGAGCTCCTATAATTCACCCCTCCACTTT
TRBV11-2	many	TRBJ1-2	TRBD1	CASSSPGQGGYGYTF	TGTGCCAGCAGCTCCCCCGGACAGGGTGGCTATGGCTACACCTTC
TRBV4-1	many	TRBJ1-2	-	CASSPIYYTRDRYGYTF	TGCGCCAGCAGCCCGATCTATTATACCAGGGACCGCTATGGCTACACCTTC
TRBV5-1	-	TRBJ1-6	-	CASSWAEESSYNSLLHF	TGCGCCAGCAGCTGGGCGGAGGAGAGCTCCTATAATTCACTCCTCCACTTT
TRBV3-1	many	TRBJ2-1	-	CASSQVPGSNEQFF	TGTGCCAGCAGCCAAGTTCCAGGGTCAAATGAGCAGTTCTTC
TRBV11-3	-	TRBJ2-1	-	CASSFRRDLDEQFF	TGTGCCAGCAGCTTCCGCAGGGATCTGGATGAGCAGTTCTTC
TRBV4-1	-	TRBJ2-1	TRBD1	CASSQGGRGFANEQFF	TGCGCCAGCAGCCAAGGTGGCAGGGGGTTCGCGAATGAGCAGTTCTTC
TRBV25-1	many	TRBJ1-1	-	CASSEFAGMNTEAFF	TGTGCCAGCAGTGAATTCGCAGGTATGAACACTGAAGCTTTCTTT
TRBV29-1	many	TRBJ2-7	-	CSVEGGEAYEQYF	TGCAGCGTTGAAGGCGGGGAAGCCTACGAGCAGTACTTC
TRBV6-2/TRBV6-3	many	TRBJ2-1	-	CASSSHTQKKQFF	TGTGCCAGCAGTTCCCACACCCAGAAAAAGCAGTTCTTC
TRBV6-1	many	TRBJ1-1	-	CASSVSSPEAFF	TGTGCCAGCAGTGTGAGTTCCCCTGAAGCTTTCTTT
TRBV2	-	TRBJ2-3	-	CASSSWTDRRTDTQYF	TGTGCCAGCAGCTCGTGGACAGACAGGAGGACAGATACGCAGTATTTT
TRBV15	many	TRBJ2-2	-	CATSRFSPGELFF	TGTGCCACCAGCAGATTTTCACCCGGGGAGCTGTTTTTT
TRBV29-1	-	TRBJ1-2	-	CSVHDVSRTHYGYTF	TGCAGCGTTCACGATGTCAGTCGGACACACTATGGCTACACCTTC